One and the same sample provided the 5 T cell receptor beta chains below, sequenced in a study of blood T cell repertoires in COVID-19 (dated by TCRdb to the early 2020s). Library preparation used the immunoSEQ multiplex PCR assay. Drawn from immuneACCESS, this table holds only the in-frame rearrangements with V and J called that TCRdb kept. Clones are partly lost; checked studies trace under half to an unresolved V gene and leave the rest unexplained. The sample includes approximately 200,000 clones, with roughly 84% observed a single time. The top ten constitute roughly 7.2% of the sample. The source material was PBMCs or T cells enriched from blood (not recorded which). These receptor sequences come from a man aged 25 to 45 in a cohort exposed to, infected with or recovered from COVID-19 (not recorded which).

The V and J genes are TRBV9 and TRBJ2-7, with 8 positions matching TRBD1. Unmatched junction bases numbered 7, after V lost 3 bases and J lost 5 bases. The CDR3 runs to 14 residues. Germline values: CDR1 SGDLS, CDR2 YYNGEE. Here the CDR3 reads CASSARDRQNEQYF. As DNA, the CDR3 is TGTGCCAGCAGCGCCCGGGACAGGCAAAACGAGCAGTACTTC.

The chain recombines TRBV6-1 with TRBJ1-6, with D uncertain. The CDR3 consists of 15 residues. V was cut by 0 bases and J by 7 bases, with 10 bases left in between. Per the germline V gene, CDR1 is MNHNS and CDR2 is SASEGT. Here the CDR3 reads CASSEALRSNSPLHF. In nucleotides, the CDR3 is TGTGCCAGCAGTGAAGCGTTGAGATCGAATTCACCCCTCCACTTT.

This clone was counted a few times. The CDR3 is CASSVGGRGYEQYF. CDR3 nucleotide sequence: TGTGCCAGCAGCGTAGGAGGGAGGGGCTACGAGCAGTACTTC. The V and J genes are TRBV9 and TRBJ2-7; 7 bases line up with TRBD2. The CDR3 runs to 14 residues. Trimming cost V 0 bases and J 3 bases; bases outside gene matches: 3. Germline loops: CDR1 SGDLS, CDR2 YYNGEE.

The chain links TRBV18 to TRBJ1-3; D not resolved. This CDR3 comprises 15 residues. Germline V gives CDR1 KGHSH, CDR2 LQKENI. V gave up 6 bases and J gave up 4 bases, with 16 bases separating them. The CDR3 loop reads CASSPGTAGGNTIYF. CDR3 sequence (DNA): TGTGCCAGCTCCCCGGGAACAGCAGGAGGAAACACCATATATTTT. The variable domain in full, with the rest retrieved from reference TRBV18 and TRBJ1-3, is NAGVMQNPRHLVRRRGQEARLRCSPMKGHSHVYWYRQLPEEGLKFMVYLQKENIIDESGMPKERFSAEFPKEGPSILRIQQVVRGDSAAYFCASSPGTAGGNTIYFGEGSWLTVV.

This clone came up a few times. V is TRBV28 and J is TRBJ1-1; 7 nucleotides align to TRBD1. The germline V gene encodes CDR1 MDHEN and CDR2 SYDVKM. The CDR3 consists of 15 residues. V lost 6 bases to trimming and J lost 4 bases; unmatched junction nucleotides: 11. The CDR3 here is CASSLNTGAGTEAFF. The DNA for the CDR3 is TGTGCCAGCAGCCTAAATACAGGGGCGGGCACTGAAGCTTTCTTT.